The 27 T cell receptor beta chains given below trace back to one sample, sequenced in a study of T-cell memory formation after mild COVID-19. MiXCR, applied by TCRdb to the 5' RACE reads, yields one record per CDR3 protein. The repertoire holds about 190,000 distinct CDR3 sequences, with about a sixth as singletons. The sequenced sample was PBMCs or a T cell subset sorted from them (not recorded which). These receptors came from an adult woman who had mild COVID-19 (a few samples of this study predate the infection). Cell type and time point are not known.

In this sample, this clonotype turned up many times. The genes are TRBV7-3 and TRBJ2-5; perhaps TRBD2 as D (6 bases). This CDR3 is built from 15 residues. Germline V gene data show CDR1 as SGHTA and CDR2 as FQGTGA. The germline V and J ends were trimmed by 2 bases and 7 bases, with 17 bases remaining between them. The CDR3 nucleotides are TGTGCCAGCAGCTTAGTTCCGGGAGTAGGCGGGACCCAGTACTTC. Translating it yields CASSLVPGVGGTQYF.

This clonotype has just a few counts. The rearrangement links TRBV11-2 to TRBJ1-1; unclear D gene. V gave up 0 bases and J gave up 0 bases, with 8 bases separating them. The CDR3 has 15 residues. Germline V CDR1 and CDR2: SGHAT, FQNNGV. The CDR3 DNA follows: TGTGCCAGCAGCTTAGAGCCTGGATTGAACACTGAAGCTTTCTTT. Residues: CASSLEPGLNTEAFF.

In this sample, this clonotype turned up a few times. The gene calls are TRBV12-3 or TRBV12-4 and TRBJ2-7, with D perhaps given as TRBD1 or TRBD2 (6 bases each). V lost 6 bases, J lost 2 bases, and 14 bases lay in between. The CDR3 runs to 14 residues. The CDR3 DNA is TGTGCCAGCAGCAAAAGGGGGGCTGCCTACGAGCAGTACTTC. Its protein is CASSKRGAAYEQYF.

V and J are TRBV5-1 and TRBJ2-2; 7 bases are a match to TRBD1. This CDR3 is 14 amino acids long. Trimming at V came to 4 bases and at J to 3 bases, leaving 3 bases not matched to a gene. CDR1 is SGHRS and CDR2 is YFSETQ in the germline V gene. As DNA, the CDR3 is TGCGCCAGCAGCAGGGACAGCCACACCGGGGAGCTGTTTTTT. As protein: CASSRDSHTGELFF.

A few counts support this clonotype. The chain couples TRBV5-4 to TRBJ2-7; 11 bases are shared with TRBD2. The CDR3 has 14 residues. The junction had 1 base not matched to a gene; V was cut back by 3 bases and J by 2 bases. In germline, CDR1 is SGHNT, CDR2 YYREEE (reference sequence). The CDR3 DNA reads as TGTGCCAGCAGCTCTAGCGGGAGGACCTACGAGCAGTACTTC. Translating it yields CASSSSGRTYEQYF. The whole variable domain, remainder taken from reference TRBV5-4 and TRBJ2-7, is ETGVTQSPTHLIKTRGQQVTLRCSSQSGHNTVSWYQQALGQGPQFIFQYYREEENGRGNFPPRFSGLQFPNYSSELNVNALELDDSALYLCASSSSGRTYEQYFGPGTRLTVT.

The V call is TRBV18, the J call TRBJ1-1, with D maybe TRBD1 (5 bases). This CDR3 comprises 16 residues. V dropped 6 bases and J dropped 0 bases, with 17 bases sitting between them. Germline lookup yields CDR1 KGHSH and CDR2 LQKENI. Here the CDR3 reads CASSLRGRDLNTEAFF. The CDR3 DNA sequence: TGTGCCAGCTCTCTCAGAGGACGGGACCTGAACACTGAAGCTTTCTTT.

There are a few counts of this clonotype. The CDR3 loop is CASSLAGIYGYTF. CDR3 DNA sequence: TGTGCCAGCAGCTTAGCGGGGATCTATGGCTACACCTTC. V gene TRBV7-8 combines with J gene TRBJ1-2; no definite D call. The germline gives CDR1 SGHVS, CDR2 FQNEAQ. The V end lost 0 bases, the J end lost 4 bases, and 6 bases lay between the germline ends. This CDR3 has 13 residues.

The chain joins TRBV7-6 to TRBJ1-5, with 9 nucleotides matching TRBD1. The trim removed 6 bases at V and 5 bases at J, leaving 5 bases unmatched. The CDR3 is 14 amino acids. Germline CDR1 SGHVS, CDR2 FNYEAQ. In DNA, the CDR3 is TGTGCCAGCAGTTCTACAGGGGGCGATCAGCCCCAGCATTTT. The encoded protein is CASSSTGGDQPQHF.

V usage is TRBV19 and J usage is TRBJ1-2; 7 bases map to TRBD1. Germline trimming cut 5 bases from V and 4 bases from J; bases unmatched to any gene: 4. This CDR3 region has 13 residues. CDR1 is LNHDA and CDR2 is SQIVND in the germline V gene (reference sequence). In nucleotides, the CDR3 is TGTGCCAGTAGTGCGGACAGGATCTATGGCTACACCTTC. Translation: CASSADRIYGYTF. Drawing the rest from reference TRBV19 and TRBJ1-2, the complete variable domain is DGGITQSPKYLFRKEGQNVTLSCEQNLNHDAMYWYRQDPGQGLRLIYYSQIVNDFQKGDIAEGYSVSREKKESFPLTVTSAQKNPTAFYLCASSADRIYGYTFGSGTRLTVV.

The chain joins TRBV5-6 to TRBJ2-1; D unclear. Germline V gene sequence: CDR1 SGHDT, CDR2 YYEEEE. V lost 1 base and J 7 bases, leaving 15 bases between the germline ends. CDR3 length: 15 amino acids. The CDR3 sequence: CASSLFEAVRNEQFF. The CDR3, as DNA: TGTGCCAGCAGCTTGTTCGAGGCCGTACGGAATGAGCAGTTCTTC.

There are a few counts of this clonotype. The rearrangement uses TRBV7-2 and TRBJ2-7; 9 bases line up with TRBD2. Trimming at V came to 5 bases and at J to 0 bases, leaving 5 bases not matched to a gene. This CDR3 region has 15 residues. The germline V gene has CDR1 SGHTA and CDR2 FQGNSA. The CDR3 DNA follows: TGTGCCAGCAGCCAGAGGACTAGCGCCTCCTACGAGCAGTACTTC. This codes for CASSQRTSASYEQYF.

The CDR3 region has the DNA TGCAGCGTGGTGGACATGTTCACCTACGAGCAGTACTTC. Its protein is CSVVDMFTYEQYF. The chain couples TRBV29-1 to TRBJ2-7; TRBD1 is a possible D gene (5 bases). Per the germline V gene, CDR1 is SQVTM and CDR2 is ANQGSEA. V was pared by 6 bases and J by 2 bases, with 14 bases between. This CDR3 spans 13 amino acids.

CDR3 nucleotide sequence: TGTGCCAGCAGTGAAACGAGGGGGCTTGGTAATGAAAAACTGTTTTTT. Its translation: CASSETRGLGNEKLFF. The chain has TRBV12-3 or TRBV12-4 and TRBJ1-4; TRBD1 aligns across 7 bases. The CDR3 sequence is 16 residues long. V shed 5 bases and J 4 bases; nucleotides not matched to a gene: 10.

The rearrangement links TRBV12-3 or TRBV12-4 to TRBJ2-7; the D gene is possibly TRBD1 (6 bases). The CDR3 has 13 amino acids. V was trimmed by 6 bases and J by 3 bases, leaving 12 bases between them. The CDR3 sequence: CASSLDSHYEQYF. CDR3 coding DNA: TGTGCCAGCAGCTTGGACAGCCACTACGAGCAGTACTTC.

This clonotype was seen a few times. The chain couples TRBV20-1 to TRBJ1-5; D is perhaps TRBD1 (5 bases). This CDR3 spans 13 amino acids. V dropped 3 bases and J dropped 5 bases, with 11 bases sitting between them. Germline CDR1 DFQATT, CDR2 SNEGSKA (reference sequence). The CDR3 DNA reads TGCAGTGCTAGCCTCGGGACGGATCAGCCCCAGCATTTT. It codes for CSASLGTDQPQHF.

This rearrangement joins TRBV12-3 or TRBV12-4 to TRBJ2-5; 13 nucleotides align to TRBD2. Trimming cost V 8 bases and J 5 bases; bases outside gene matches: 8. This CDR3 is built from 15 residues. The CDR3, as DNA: TGTGCCAGCTCGGGGACTAGCGGGGAGTGGGAGACCCAGTACTTC. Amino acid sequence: CASSGTSGEWETQYF.

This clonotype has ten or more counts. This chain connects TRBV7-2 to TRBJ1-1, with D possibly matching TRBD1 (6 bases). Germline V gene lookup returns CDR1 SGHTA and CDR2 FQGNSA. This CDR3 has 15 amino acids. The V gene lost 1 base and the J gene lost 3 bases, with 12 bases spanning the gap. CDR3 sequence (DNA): TGTGCCAGCAGCTTAGTCGGGGGGCTCTACACTGAAGCTTTCTTT. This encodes CASSLVGGLYTEAFF. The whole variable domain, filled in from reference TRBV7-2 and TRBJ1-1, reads GAGVSQSPSNKVTEKGKDVELRCDPISGHTALYWYRQSLGQGLEFLIYFQGNSAPDKSGLPSDRFSAERTGGSVSTLTIQRTQQEDSAVYLCASSLVGGLYTEAFFGQGTRLTVV.

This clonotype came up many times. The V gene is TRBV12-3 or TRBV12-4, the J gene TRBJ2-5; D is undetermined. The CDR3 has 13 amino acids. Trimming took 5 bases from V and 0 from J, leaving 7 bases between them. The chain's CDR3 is CASSPMYQETQYF. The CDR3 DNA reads TGTGCCAGCAGTCCGATGTACCAAGAGACCCAGTACTTC.

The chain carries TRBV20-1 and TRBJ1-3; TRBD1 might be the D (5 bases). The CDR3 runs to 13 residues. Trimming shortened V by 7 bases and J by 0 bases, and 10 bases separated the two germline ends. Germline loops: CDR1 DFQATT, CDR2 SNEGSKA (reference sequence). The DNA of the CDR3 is TGCAGTGTGAGGGGCCTCTCTGGAAACACCATATATTTT. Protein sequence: CSVRGLSGNTIYF.

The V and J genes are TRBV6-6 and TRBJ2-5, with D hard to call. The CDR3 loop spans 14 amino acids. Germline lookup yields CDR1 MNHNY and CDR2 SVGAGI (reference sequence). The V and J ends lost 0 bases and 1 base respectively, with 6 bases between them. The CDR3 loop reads CASSYSTTQETQYF. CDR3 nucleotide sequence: TGTGCCAGCAGTTACTCGACAACCCAAGAGACCCAGTACTTC.

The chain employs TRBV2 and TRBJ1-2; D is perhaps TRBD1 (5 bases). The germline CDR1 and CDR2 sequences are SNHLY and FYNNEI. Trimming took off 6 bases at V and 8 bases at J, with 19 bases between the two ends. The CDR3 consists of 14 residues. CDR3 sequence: CASRNHEGPGGYTF. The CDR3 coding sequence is TGTGCCAGCAGGAACCACGAGGGACCAGGGGGCTACACCTTC.

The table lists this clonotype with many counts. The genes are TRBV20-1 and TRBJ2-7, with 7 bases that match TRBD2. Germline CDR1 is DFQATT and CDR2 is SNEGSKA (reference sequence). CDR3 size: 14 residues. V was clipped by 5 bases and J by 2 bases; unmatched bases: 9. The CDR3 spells CSAQTGGATYEQYF. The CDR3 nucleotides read TGCAGTGCTCAGACGGGGGGAGCAACCTACGAGCAGTACTTC.

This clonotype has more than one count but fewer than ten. The CDR3 loop is CSARDLKNEKLFF. For the CDR3, the DNA is TGCAGTGCTAGAGATCTAAAAAATGAAAAACTGTTTTTT. The chain employs TRBV20-1 and TRBJ1-4; D gene ambiguous. Trimming pared 0 bases from V and 5 bases from J, leaving 7 bases between. The CDR3 is 13 amino acids. The germline CDR1 and CDR2 sequences are DFQATT and SNEGSKA (reference sequence).

CDR3 protein: CASSATGVGTEAFF. The CDR3 region has the DNA TGTGCCAGCAGCGCTACAGGGGTTGGGACTGAAGCTTTCTTT. The rearrangement joins TRBV9 to TRBJ1-1, with 7 bases matching TRBD1. Germline values: CDR1 SGDLS, CDR2 YYNGEE. The CDR3 sequence is 14 residues long. The V gene end was trimmed by 3 bases and the J gene end by 5 bases; junction bases not matched to a gene: 7.

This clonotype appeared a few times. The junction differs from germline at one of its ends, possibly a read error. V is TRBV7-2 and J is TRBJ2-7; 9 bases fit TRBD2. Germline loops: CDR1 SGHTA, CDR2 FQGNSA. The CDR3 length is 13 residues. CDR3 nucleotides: TGTGCCAGCAGCTTACAGAGGCGGGAGGGCCTGAACTTC. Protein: CASSLQRREGLNF.

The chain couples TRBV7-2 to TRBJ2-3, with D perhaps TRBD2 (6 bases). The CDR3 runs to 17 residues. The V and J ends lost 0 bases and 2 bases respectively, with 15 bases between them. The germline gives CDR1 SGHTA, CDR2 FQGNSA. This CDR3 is CASSLASSGLATDTQYF. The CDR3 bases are TGTGCCAGCAGCTTAGCGTCCAGCGGGCTAGCCACAGATACGCAGTATTTT.

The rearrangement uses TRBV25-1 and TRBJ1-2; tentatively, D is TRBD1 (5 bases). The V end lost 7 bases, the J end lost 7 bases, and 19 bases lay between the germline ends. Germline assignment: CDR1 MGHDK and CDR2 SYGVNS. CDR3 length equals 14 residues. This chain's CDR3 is CASKLNRPGAGYTF. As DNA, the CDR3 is TGTGCCAGCAAGCTCAACCGGCCCGGGGCTGGCTACACCTTC.